One sample yielded the 11 T cell receptor beta chains listed below, sequenced in a study of blood T cell repertoires in COVID-19. Assay: immunoSEQ multiplex PCR; the TCRdb copy retains only in-frame clones and omits some. Altogether over 200,000 clones are present, roughly 80% being singletons, with the ten largest covering about 4.4%. The sequenced sample was peripheral blood. The receptors derive from a man aged 50-60 years with active or convalescent COVID-19.

The V call is TRBV6-1, the J call TRBJ1-5; TRBD1 is a possible D gene (6 bases). CDR3 length: 17 residues. The germline V gene has CDR1 MNHNS and CDR2 SASEGT. The germline V and J ends were trimmed by 4 bases and 0 bases, with 16 bases remaining between them. This CDR3 is CASSVGGGVNSNQPQHF. CDR3 coding DNA: TGTGCCAGCAGTGTTGGGGGGGGCGTAAATAGCAATCAGCCCCAGCATTTT.

There are a few counts of this clone. The gene calls are TRBV6-5 and TRBJ2-7, with a possible D match to TRBD1 (6 bases). CDR1 and CDR2 from the germline V gene are MNHEY and SVGAGI. Trimming left V 7 bases short and J 2 bases short, with 15 bases between. The length of the CDR3 is 14 residues. CDR3 residues: CASTRTGPPYEQYF. The CDR3 bases are TGTGCCAGCACCAGAACAGGGCCTCCCTACGAGCAGTACTTC.

The rearrangement joins TRBV20-1 to TRBJ2-7; D perhaps matches TRBD1 (5 bases). The germline gives CDR1 DFQATT, CDR2 SNEGSKA (reference sequence). This CDR3 has 11 amino acids. Deletions cut 1 base from V and 6 bases from J, with 7 bases between. CDR3 sequence reads: CSARAQVEQYF. CDR3 nucleotide sequence: TGCAGTGCTAGAGCACAGGTCGAGCAGTACTTC.

The chain links TRBV11-1 to TRBJ1-2, with D perhaps matching TRBD1 (6 bases). This CDR3 is 13 amino acids long. V was clipped by 2 bases and J by 8 bases, with 12 bases between them. Germline values: CDR1 SGHAT, CDR2 FQDESV (reference sequence). DNA for the CDR3: TGTGCCAGCAGCTTACAACAGGGCGCGGGCTACACCTTC. Amino acid sequence: CASSLQQGAGYTF.

The rearrangement joins TRBV5-4 to TRBJ2-1; perhaps TRBD1 as D (6 bases). Germline assignment: CDR1 SGHNT and CDR2 YYREEE (reference sequence). CDR3 length: 13 amino acids. V lost 4 bases, J lost 10 bases, and 15 bases lay in between. The CDR3: CASSQPGDTEQFF. In nucleotides, the CDR3 is TGTGCCAGCAGCCAGCCCGGGGACACAGAGCAGTTCTTC.

V usage is TRBV28 and J usage is TRBJ1-2; maybe TRBD1 (5 bases). CDR1 is MDHEN, CDR2 SYDVKM, per germline. This CDR3 comprises 15 residues. Between the trimmed V and J ends, which lost 1 base and 2 bases, there was a span of 11 bases. CDR3 residues: CASSLSQGVNYGYTF. CDR3 in DNA: TGTGCCAGCAGTTTATCGCAGGGCGTAAACTATGGCTACACCTTC.

This chain connects TRBV30 to TRBJ1-6, with 9 bases aligning to TRBD1. V gave up 1 base and J gave up 7 bases; unmatched junction bases: 8. There are 16 residues in the CDR3. The V gene's germline CDR1 is GTSNPN and CDR2 SVGIG (reference sequence). CDR3 nucleotide sequence: TGTGCCTGGAGTGACCGCACAGGGGGCTGGAATTCACCCCTCCACTTT. The encoded protein is CAWSDRTGGWNSPLHF.

V gene TRBV7-3 combines with J gene TRBJ1-6; possibly TRBD1 for D (5 bases). Germline V gives CDR1 SGHTA, CDR2 FQGTGA. The CDR3 covers 13 residues. Between the trimmed V and J ends, which lost 3 bases and 8 bases, there was a span of 8 bases. CDR3 DNA sequence: TGTGCCAGCAGCTTTGGCAGGGATTCACCCCTCCACTTT. Translated: CASSFGRDSPLHF.

This sequence joins TRBV7-2 and TRBJ1-6; no definite D call. V gave up 5 bases and J gave up 0 bases, with 14 bases separating them. Germline assignment: CDR1 SGHTA and CDR2 FQGNSA. This CDR3 contains 17 residues. The CDR3 region is CASSAGRRSSYNSPLHF. As DNA, the CDR3 is TGTGCCAGCAGCGCGGGCCGTCGAAGCTCCTATAATTCACCCCTCCACTTT.

This rearrangement joins TRBV12-3 or TRBV12-4 to TRBJ1-2, with TRBD1 as a possible D gene (6 bases). V shed 6 bases and J shed 6 bases, with 8 bases lying between them. The CDR3 loop spans 11 amino acids. CDR3 nucleotide sequence: TGTGCCAGCAGACAGGGAAATGGCTACACCTTC. It codes for CASRQGNGYTF.

This chain connects TRBV7-2 to TRBJ1-6; possibly TRBD1 for D (6 bases). This CDR3 region has 17 residues. CDR1 and CDR2 (germline): SGHTA, FQGNSA. Trimming cost V 7 bases and J 0 bases, with 16 bases left between them. DNA of the CDR3: TGTGCCAGCAAAGGGGGGGCAGGGGCCTCCTATAATTCACCCCTCCACTTT. Translated, it gives CASKGGAGASYNSPLHF. Complete variable domain (other parts from reference TRBV7-2 and TRBJ1-6): GAGVSQSPSNKVTEKGKDVELRCDPISGHTALYWYRQSLGQGLEFLIYFQGNSAPDKSGLPSDRFSAERTGGSVSTLTIQRTQQEDSAVYLCASKGGAGASYNSPLHFGNGTRLTVT.